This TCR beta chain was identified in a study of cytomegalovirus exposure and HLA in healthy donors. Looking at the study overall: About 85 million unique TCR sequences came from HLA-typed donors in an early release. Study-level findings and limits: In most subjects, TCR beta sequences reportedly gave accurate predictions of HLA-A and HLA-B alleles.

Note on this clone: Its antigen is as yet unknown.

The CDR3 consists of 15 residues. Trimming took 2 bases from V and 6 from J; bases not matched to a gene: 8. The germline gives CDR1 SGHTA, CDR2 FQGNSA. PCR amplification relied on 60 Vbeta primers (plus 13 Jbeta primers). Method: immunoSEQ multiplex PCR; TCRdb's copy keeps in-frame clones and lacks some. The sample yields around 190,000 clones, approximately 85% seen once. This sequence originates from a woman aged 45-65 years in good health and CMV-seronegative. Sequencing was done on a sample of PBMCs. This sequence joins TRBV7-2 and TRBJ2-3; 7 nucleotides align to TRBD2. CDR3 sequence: CASSLRREPGDTQYF. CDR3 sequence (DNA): TGTGCCAGCAGCTTACGGCGGGAGCCGGGGGATACGCAGTATTTT.